These 9 T cell receptor beta chains share one sample of origin, sequenced in a study of T cell responses to AZD1222 COVID-19 vaccine. TCRdb keeps only in-frame clones here, not all; method: immunoSEQ multiplex PCR. The table has roughly 140,000 clones, around 90% seen once. The source material was peripheral blood, sampled on day 0 of MenACWY control vaccination. The receptors originated from an adult in good health.

V is TRBV5-5 and J is TRBJ1-2; D perhaps matches TRBD1 (5 bases). The V end lost 4 bases, the J end lost 10 bases, and 20 bases lay between the germline ends. The CDR3 totals 14 residues. CDR1 SGHKS and CDR2 YYEKEE come from the germline V gene (reference sequence). CDR3 sequence: CASSGRGRAILYTF. Written as DNA, the CDR3 is TGTGCCAGCAGCGGGAGGGGTAGAGCGATCCTCTACACCTTC.

The chain has TRBV6-5 and TRBJ2-1; 9 bases fit TRBD1. Trimming took 6 bases from V and 2 from J; bases not matched to a gene: 5. The CDR3 is 15 amino acids. Germline assignment: CDR1 MNHEY and CDR2 SVGAGI. CDR3 loop: CASSPTGGTYNEQFF. For the CDR3, the DNA is TGTGCCAGCAGCCCGACAGGGGGTACCTACAATGAGCAGTTCTTC.

This clone was seen only once. The chain joins TRBV27 to TRBJ2-6, with D possibly TRBD1 on 6 matching bases. The CDR3 contains 16 residues. Trimming took 6 bases from V and 2 from J, leaving 14 bases between them. CDR1 and CDR2 (germline): MNHEY, SMNVEV (reference sequence). The DNA for the CDR3 is TGTGCCAGCAGCCGAGACAGGCAAACTGGGGCCAACGTCCTGACTTTC. Protein: CASSRDRQTGANVLTF.

The chain is built from TRBV30 and TRBJ2-7; D gene unclear. Germline V gene sequence: CDR1 GTSNPN, CDR2 SVGIG (reference sequence). V lost 1 base to trimming and J lost 7 bases, with 8 bases between them. CDR3 length: 11 residues. This chain's CDR3 is CAWSGRVEQYF. CDR3 DNA: TGTGCCTGGAGTGGAAGGGTAGAGCAGTACTTC. The full variable domain, rest sourced from reference TRBV30 and TRBJ2-7, is SQTIHQWPATLVQPVGSPLSLECTVEGTSNPNLYWYRQAAGRGLQLLFYSVGIGQISSEVPQNLSASRPQDRQFILSSKKLLLSDSGFYLCAWSGRVEQYFGPGTRLTVT.

V gene TRBV3-1 (or the pseudogene TRBV3-2) combines with J gene TRBJ2-7; 7 bases align to TRBD1. This CDR3 spans 14 amino acids. Per germline, CDR1 LGHDT and CDR2 YNNKEL (reference sequence). V dropped 3 bases and J dropped 3; count of bases not matched to a gene: 5. The CDR3 DNA reads as TGTGCCAGCAGCCAGGGACAGCAAAACTACGAGCAGTACTTC. The encoded protein is CASSQGQQNYEQYF.

The chain uses TRBV7-6 and TRBJ1-6; D call uncertain. CDR1 is SGHVS and CDR2 is FNYEAQ in the germline V gene. Trimming stripped 1 base from V and 5 bases from J, with 12 bases between. The CDR3 runs 16 residues. CDR3 region: CASSLEGTAHNSPLHF. In DNA form, the CDR3 reads TGTGCCAGCAGCTTAGAAGGAACAGCACATAATTCACCCCTCCACTTT.

The rearrangement links TRBV4-2 to TRBJ2-3, with 7 bases fitting TRBD2. The V gene end was trimmed by 1 base and the J gene end by 1 base; junction bases not matched to a gene: 8. This CDR3 region has 17 residues. Germline V lookup: CDR1 LGHNA, CDR2 YNFKEQ. The CDR3 sequence: CASSQVSSGTGTDTQYF. In DNA, the CDR3 is TGTGCCAGCAGCCAAGTATCTAGCGGAACCGGCACAGATACGCAGTATTTT.

The rearrangement uses TRBV24-1 and TRBJ2-2; D is unresolved. CDR1 and CDR2 from the germline V gene are KGHDR and SFDVKD. Trimming pared 3 bases from V and 7 bases from J, leaving 11 bases between. The CDR3 totals 14 residues. Written as DNA, the CDR3 is TGTGCCACCAGTGATAAGGCTGCCGACGGGGAGCTGTTTTTT. It translates to CATSDKAADGELFF.

V and J are TRBV10-2 and TRBJ1-5, with a possible D match to TRBD1 (6 bases). Per germline, CDR1 WSHSY and CDR2 SAAADI. This CDR3 has 14 amino acids. V lost 7 bases and J 0 bases, leaving 10 bases between the germline ends. CDR3 sequence reads: CASKRTDSNQPQHF. The CDR3 DNA reads TGCGCCAGCAAGAGGACAGATAGCAATCAGCCCCAGCATTTT.